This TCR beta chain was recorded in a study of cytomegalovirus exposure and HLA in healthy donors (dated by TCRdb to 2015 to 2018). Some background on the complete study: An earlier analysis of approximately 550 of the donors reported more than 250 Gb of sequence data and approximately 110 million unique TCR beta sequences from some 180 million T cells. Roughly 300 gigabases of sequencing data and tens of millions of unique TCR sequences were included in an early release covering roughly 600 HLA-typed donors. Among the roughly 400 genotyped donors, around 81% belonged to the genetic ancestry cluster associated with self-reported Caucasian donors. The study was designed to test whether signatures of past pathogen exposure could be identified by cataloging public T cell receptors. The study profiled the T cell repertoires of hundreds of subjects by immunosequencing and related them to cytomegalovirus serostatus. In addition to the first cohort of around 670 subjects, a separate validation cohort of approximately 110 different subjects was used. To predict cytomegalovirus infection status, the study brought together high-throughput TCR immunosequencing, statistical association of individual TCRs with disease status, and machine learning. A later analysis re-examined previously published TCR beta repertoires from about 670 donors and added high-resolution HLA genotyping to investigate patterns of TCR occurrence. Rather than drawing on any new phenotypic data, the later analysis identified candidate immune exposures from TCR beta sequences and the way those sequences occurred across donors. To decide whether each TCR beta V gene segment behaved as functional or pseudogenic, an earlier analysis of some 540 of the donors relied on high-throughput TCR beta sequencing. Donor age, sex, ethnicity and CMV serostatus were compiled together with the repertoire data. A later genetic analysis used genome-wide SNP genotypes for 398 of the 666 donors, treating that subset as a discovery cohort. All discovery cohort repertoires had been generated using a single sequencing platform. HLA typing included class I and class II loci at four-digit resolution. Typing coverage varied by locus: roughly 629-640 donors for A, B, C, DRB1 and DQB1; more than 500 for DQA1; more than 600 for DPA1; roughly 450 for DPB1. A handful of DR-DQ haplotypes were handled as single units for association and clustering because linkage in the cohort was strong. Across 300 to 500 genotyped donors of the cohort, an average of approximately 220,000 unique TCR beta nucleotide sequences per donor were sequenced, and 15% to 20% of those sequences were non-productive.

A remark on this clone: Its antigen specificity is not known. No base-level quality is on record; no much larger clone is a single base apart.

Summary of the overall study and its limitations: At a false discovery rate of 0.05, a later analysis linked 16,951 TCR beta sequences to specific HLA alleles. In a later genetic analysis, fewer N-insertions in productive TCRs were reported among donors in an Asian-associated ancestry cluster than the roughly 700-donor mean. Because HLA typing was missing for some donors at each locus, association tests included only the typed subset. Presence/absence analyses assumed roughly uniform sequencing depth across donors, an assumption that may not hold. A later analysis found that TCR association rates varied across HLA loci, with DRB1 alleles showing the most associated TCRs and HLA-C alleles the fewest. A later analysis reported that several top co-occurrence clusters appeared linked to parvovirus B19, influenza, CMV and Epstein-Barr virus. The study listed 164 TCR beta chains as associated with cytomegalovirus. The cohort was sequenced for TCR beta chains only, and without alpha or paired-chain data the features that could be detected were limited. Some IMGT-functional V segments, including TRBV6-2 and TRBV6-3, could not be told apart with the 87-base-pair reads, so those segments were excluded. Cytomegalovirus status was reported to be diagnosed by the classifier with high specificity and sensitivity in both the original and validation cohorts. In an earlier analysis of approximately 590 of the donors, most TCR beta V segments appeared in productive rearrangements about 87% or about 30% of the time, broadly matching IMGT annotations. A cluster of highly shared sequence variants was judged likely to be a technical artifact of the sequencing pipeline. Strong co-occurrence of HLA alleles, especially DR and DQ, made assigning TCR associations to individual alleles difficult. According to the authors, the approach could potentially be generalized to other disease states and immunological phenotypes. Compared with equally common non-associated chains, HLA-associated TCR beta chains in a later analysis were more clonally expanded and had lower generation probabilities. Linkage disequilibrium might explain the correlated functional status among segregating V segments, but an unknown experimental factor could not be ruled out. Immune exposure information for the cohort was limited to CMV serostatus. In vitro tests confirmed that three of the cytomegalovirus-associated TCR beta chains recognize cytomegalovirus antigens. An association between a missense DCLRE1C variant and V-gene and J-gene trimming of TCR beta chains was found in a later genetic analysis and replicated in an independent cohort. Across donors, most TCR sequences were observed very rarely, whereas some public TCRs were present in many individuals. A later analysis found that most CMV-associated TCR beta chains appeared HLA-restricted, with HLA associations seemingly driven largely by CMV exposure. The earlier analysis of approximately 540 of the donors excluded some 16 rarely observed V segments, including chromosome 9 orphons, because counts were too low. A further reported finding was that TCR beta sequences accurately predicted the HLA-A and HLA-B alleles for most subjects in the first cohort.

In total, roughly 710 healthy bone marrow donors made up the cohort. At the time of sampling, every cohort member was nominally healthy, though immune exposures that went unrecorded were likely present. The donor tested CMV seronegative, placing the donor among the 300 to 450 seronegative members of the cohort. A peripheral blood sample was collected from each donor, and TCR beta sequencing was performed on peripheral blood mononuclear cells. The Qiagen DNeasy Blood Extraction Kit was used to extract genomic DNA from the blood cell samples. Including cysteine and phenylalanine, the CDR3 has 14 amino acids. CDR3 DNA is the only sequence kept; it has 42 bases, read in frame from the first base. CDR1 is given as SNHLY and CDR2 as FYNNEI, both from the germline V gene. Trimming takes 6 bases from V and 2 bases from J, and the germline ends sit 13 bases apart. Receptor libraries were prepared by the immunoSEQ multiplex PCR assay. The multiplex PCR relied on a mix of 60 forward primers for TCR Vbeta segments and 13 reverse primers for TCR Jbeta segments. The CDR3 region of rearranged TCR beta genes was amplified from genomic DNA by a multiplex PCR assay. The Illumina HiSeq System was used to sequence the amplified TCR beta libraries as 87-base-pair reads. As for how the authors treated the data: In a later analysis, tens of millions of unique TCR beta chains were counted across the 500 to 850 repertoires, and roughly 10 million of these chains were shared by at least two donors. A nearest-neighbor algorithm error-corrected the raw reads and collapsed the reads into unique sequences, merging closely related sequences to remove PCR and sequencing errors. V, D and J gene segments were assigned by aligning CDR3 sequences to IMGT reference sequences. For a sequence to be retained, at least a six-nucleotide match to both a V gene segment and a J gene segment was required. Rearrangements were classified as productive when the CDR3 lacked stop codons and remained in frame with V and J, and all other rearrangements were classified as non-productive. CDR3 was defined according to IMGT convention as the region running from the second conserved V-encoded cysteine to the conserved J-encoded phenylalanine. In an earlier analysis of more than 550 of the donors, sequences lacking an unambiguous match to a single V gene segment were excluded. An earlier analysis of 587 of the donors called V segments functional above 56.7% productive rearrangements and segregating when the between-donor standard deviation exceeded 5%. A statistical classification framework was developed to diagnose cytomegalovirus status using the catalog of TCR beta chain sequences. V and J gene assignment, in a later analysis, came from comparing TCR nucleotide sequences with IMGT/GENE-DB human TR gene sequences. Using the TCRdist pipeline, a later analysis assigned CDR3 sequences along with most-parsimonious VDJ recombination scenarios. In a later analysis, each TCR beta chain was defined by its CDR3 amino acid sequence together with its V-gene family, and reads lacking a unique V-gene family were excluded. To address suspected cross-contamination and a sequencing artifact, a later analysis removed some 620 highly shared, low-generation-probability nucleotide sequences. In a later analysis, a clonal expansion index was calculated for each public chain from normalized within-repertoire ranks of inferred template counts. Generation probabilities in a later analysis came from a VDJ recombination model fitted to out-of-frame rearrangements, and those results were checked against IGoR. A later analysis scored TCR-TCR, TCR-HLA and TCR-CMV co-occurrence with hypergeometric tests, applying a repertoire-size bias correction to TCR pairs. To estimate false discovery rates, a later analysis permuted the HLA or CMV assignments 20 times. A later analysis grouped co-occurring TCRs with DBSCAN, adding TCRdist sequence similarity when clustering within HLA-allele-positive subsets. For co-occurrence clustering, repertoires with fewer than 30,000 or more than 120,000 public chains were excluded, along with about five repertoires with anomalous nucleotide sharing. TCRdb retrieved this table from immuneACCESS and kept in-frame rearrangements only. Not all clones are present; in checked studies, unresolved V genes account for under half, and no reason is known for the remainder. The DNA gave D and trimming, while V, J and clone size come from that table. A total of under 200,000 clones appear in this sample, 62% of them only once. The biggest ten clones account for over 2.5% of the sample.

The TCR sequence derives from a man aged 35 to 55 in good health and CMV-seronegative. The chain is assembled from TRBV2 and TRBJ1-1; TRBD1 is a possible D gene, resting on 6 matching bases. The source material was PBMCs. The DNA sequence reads TGTGCCAGCAGACAGGGACATTACAACACTGAAGCTTTCTTT. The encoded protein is CASRQGHYNTEAFF.